These 10 T cell receptor beta chains came from one sample sequenced in a study of vaccination and CD4 T cells after COVID-19. At the Johns Hopkins FTIC core, DNA taken from cultured CD4+ T cells was sequenced by way of the Oncomine TCR Beta short-read assay. TCRdb reanalysed the PCR reads using MiXCR and keeps one entry per CDR3 protein. The table includes over 15,000 distinct CDR3 sequences, roughly 45% detected once. Treatment: roughly 11-day PBMC culture with coronavirus spike peptide pools or control peptides (ViraFEST assay). These receptors' targets are unknown. The sample in question was CD4+ T cells from blood, cultured in vitro, obtained before SARS-CoV-2 vaccination. These TCRs come from a human donor who had recovered from COVID-19.

J is TRBJ1-1 and V is TRBV25-1; 11 nucleotides match TRBD1. This CDR3 is 15 amino acids long. Germline trimming cut 6 bases from V and 1 base from J; bases unmatched to any gene: 4. Germline values: CDR1 MGHDK, CDR2 SYGVNS. The CDR3 loop is CASSPDRGQNTEAFF. The CDR3 nucleotides are TGTGCCAGCAGCCCGGACAGGGGGCAGAACACTGAAGCTTTCTTT.

The sample holds one count of this clonotype. The chain couples TRBV10-1 to TRBJ1-1, with D unclear. Germline CDR1 WNHNN, CDR2 SYGVQD (reference sequence). V lost 2 bases and J lost 1, with 5 bases in between. CDR3 size: 13 residues. The CDR3 sequence: CASSETRNTEAFF. The CDR3 nucleotides read TGCGCCAGCAGTGAGACCAGGAACACTGAAGCTTTCTTT.

The chain carries TRBV5-4 and TRBJ1-1; tentatively, D is TRBD1 (5 bases). The CDR3 extends over 15 amino acids. Germline V CDR1 and CDR2: SGHNT, YYREEE (reference sequence). With 1 base removed from V and 6 bases from J, the gap between germline ends came to 16 bases. In DNA form, the CDR3 reads TGTGCCAGCAGCTTGAAGATGGGGGAGCTTGCTGAAGCTTTCTTT. It yields the protein CASSLKMGELAEAFF.

CDR3: CASSWGTGRYF. Here the CDR3 DNA reads TGTGCCAGCAGTTGGGGGACAGGGCGGTACTTC. The J gene is TRBJ2-7, the V gene TRBV6-5; 9 positions agree with TRBD1. The length of the CDR3 is 11 residues. CDR1 is MNHEY, CDR2 SVGAGI, per germline. V gave up 4 bases and J gave up 12 bases; unmatched junction bases: 4.

The sample holds one count of this clonotype. The chain carries TRBV4-2 and TRBJ2-2; TRBD2 agrees at 8 bases. This CDR3 region has 15 residues. J was trimmed by 7 bases and V by 0 bases; bases with no gene match: 4. Looked up from germline, CDR1 is LGHNA and CDR2 is YNFKEQ. The CDR3 region is CASSQETSGDGELFF. The DNA for the CDR3 is TGTGCCAGCAGCCAAGAAACTAGCGGAGACGGGGAGCTGTTTTTT.

V and J are TRBV6-2 or TRBV6-3 and TRBJ1-1; 10 positions agree with TRBD1. The CDR3 totals 16 residues. J lost 5 bases, V lost 5 bases, and 11 bases had no gene match. Germline CDR1 MNHEY, CDR2 SVGEGT. The CDR3 sequence is CASSNRDRGVVTEAFF. The CDR3 nucleotides read TGTGCCAGCAGTAACCGGGACAGGGGTGTCGTGACTGAAGCTTTCTTT.

V gene TRBV28 combines with J gene TRBJ2-1; 8 bases match TRBD2. The CDR3 sequence is 15 residues long. Germline V gene lookup returns CDR1 MDHEN and CDR2 SYDVKM. Trimming cost V 4 bases and J 7 bases; bases outside gene matches: 9. CDR3 DNA sequence: TGTGCCAGCAGTTCGGAGCGGGAGAGGATAAATGAGCAGTTCTTC. Its protein is CASSSERERINEQFF. The entire variable domain, with the rest obtained from reference TRBV28 and TRBJ2-1, is as follows: DVKVTQSSRYLVKRTGEKVFLECVQDMDHENMFWYRQDPGLGLRLIYFSYDVKMKEKGDIPEGYSVSREKKERFSLILESASTNQTSMYLCASSSERERINEQFFGPGTRLTVL.

This CDR3 is CASSLHGPVYEQYF. CDR3 nucleotide sequence: TGTGCCAGCAGCTTACACGGGCCGGTCTACGAGCAGTACTTC. This chain connects TRBV11-3 to TRBJ2-7; D not certain. CDR1 is SGHNT, CDR2 YENEEA, per germline. Trimming shortened V by 2 bases and J by 3 bases, and 11 bases separated the two germline ends. This CDR3 spans 14 amino acids.

The chain joins TRBV27 to TRBJ1-5; D is unclear. Trimming removed 8 bases from V and 6 bases from J, with 20 bases in between. The CDR3 runs to 15 residues. CDR1 is MNHEY and CDR2 is SMNVEV in the germline V gene (reference sequence). CDR3 DNA sequence: TGTGCCAGCGGCGTTTTTGAAAGGGTAGGTCAGCCCCAGCATTTT. It codes for CASGVFERVGQPQHF.

This clonotype was detected only a few times. The chain is built from TRBV15 and TRBJ2-1; no definite D call. This CDR3 region has 14 residues. The V and J ends lost 0 bases and 6 bases respectively, with 9 bases between them. Germline V lookup: CDR1 LNHNV, CDR2 YYDKDF (reference sequence). CDR3 amino acids: CATSRDIGTNEQFF. CDR3 DNA sequence: TGTGCCACCAGCAGAGATATCGGAACCAATGAGCAGTTCTTC.